This TCR beta chain appears in the sequencing data of a study of CD8+CD57+ T cells in acquired aplastic anemia. Germline CDR1 reads SGDLS; CDR2 reads YYNGEE. The CDR3 covers 12 residues. V lost 2 bases and J lost 3, with 6 bases in between. This clonotype has at least ten counts. Selection for sequencing was limited to patients who had shown CD8+CD57+ cell expansion by flow cytometry. The patients all had a severe acquired aplastic anemia diagnosis. Sampling of blood occurred while the patients had still received no therapy. The template for TCR beta VDJ and CDR3 sequence profiling was genomic DNA. TCRdb called the reads again in MiXCR, with one record for every CDR3 protein. In the table there are approximately 470,000 distinct CDR3 sequences, around 32% of which are singletons.

This chain joins TRBV9 and TRBJ2-7; D gene ambiguous. This clonotype was obtained from a human donor with aplastic anemia. Sequencing was done on a sample of sorted CD4+, CD8+, or CD8+CD57+ T cells (not recorded which) from PBMCs. CDR3 region: CASSVRFYEQYF. In nucleotides, the CDR3 is TGTGCCAGCAGCGTCCGATTCTACGAGCAGTACTTC.